This is a list of T cell receptor beta chains from one sample in a study of T-cell reconstitution after alpha-beta-depleted transplantation in children. A single record per CDR3 protein comes from TCRdb applying MiXCR to the PCR reads. The sample carries almost 7,500 distinct CDR3 sequences, more than 5% recorded once. This specimen consisted of PBMCs, mostly from graft donor cells, obtained 180 days after TCRalphabeta/CD19-depleted stem cell transplant. Receptors were obtained from a child less than two years old who had a stem cell transplant for acute myeloid leukemia, so the T cells may come from the graft donor. Each CDR3 is given with its conserved first and last residue. Clone size, where shown, is once, few, many, or a class for clones that have expanded.

abundance: many; v_gene: TRBV29-1; j_gene: TRBJ2-1; CDR3aa: CSVEEELSNEQFF
abundance: many; v_gene: TRBV7-9; j_gene: TRBJ2-7; CDR3aa: CASSDTGTGAYEQYF
abundance: many; v_gene: TRBV20-1; j_gene: TRBJ2-1; CDR3aa: CSPTTGLYDEQFF
abundance: many; v_gene: TRBV12-3/TRBV12-4; j_gene: TRBJ2-7; CDR3aa: CASSLTSGSYEQYF
abundance: medium-sized; v_gene: TRBV29-1; j_gene: TRBJ2-1; CDR3aa: CSVSETSGNEQFF
abundance: many; v_gene: TRBV19; j_gene: TRBJ2-6; CDR3aa: CASSISERVSSGANVLTF
abundance: many; v_gene: TRBV6-5; j_gene: TRBJ2-5; CDR3aa: CASSYSSSSEGTQYF
abundance: medium-sized; v_gene: TRBV9; j_gene: TRBJ2-4; CDR3aa: CASSSVLESNIQYF
abundance: medium-sized; v_gene: TRBV5-1; j_gene: TRBJ2-3; CDR3aa: CASSPGGTTADTQYF
abundance: many; v_gene: TRBV7-9; j_gene: TRBJ1-2; CDR3aa: CASSPPTVNYGYTF
abundance: many; v_gene: TRBV4-3; j_gene: TRBJ1-1; CDR3aa: CASSQDLGAEAFF
abundance: many; v_gene: TRBV11-2; j_gene: TRBJ2-2; CDR3aa: CASSLRRLGQSGGKNTGELFF
abundance: many; v_gene: TRBV9; j_gene: TRBJ2-7; CDR3aa: CASSVPVGGQAYEQYF
abundance: medium-sized; v_gene: TRBV12-3/TRBV12-4; j_gene: TRBJ2-2; CDR3aa: CASSPQNFPGELFF
abundance: many; v_gene: TRBV7-9; j_gene: TRBJ2-2; CDR3aa: CASSSSGRTGELFF
abundance: many; v_gene: TRBV7-8; j_gene: TRBJ2-1; CDR3aa: CASSPYLQRNGVNEQFF
abundance: -; v_gene: TRBV11-1; j_gene: TRBJ2-1; CDR3aa: CASSSAGLVYNEQFF
abundance: many; v_gene: TRBV4-1; j_gene: TRBJ1-2; CDR3aa: CASSRSHRDGYTF
abundance: many; v_gene: TRBV9; j_gene: TRBJ1-1; CDR3aa: CASSVPPTWDTEAFF
abundance: medium-sized; v_gene: TRBV4-3; j_gene: TRBJ2-1; CDR3aa: CASSQVIAGGYEQFF
abundance: many; v_gene: TRBV19; j_gene: TRBJ2-7; CDR3aa: CASGTSGTHYEQYF
abundance: many; v_gene: TRBV2; j_gene: TRBJ2-3; CDR3aa: CASSEAGSGDTQYF
abundance: medium-sized; v_gene: TRBV5-1; j_gene: TRBJ2-1; CDR3aa: CASSPYPGLAEDEQFF
abundance: many; v_gene: TRBV20-1; j_gene: TRBJ2-1; CDR3aa: CSARDVDSPYNEQFF
abundance: many; v_gene: TRBV21-1; j_gene: TRBJ2-7; CDR3aa: CASSNLKGQGYYEQYF
abundance: many; v_gene: TRBV3-1; j_gene: TRBJ2-7; CDR3aa: CASSQFSEQYF
abundance: many; v_gene: TRBV6-5; j_gene: TRBJ1-1; CDR3aa: CASSRDSLGTEAFF
abundance: many; v_gene: TRBV2; j_gene: TRBJ2-2; CDR3aa: CASSGRGVDTGELFF
abundance: many; v_gene: TRBV11-2; j_gene: TRBJ2-1; CDR3aa: CASSPGVGEQFF
abundance: many; v_gene: TRBV6-5; j_gene: TRBJ1-3; CDR3aa: CASKEAGTGNTIYF
abundance: -; v_gene: TRBV20-1; j_gene: TRBJ2-3; CDR3aa: CSGQVPGLAGYGTDTQYF
abundance: many; v_gene: TRBV2; j_gene: TRBJ1-5; CDR3aa: CARSDTHSNQPQHF
abundance: many; v_gene: TRBV24-1; j_gene: TRBJ2-7; CDR3aa: CATSDLSEQYF
abundance: many; v_gene: TRBV28; j_gene: TRBJ2-2; CDR3aa: CASSLISDSPGELFF
abundance: -; v_gene: TRBV2; j_gene: TRBJ1-5; CDR3aa: CASRRGSRGNQPQHF
abundance: medium-sized; v_gene: TRBV5-1; j_gene: TRBJ1-6; CDR3aa: CASSLGESSYNSPLHF
abundance: many; v_gene: TRBV25-1; j_gene: TRBJ1-2; CDR3aa: CASRSDRGHYGYTF
abundance: medium-sized; v_gene: TRBV6-2/TRBV6-3; j_gene: TRBJ2-5; CDR3aa: CASSRGMGQETQYF
abundance: many; v_gene: TRBV3-1; j_gene: TRBJ2-1; CDR3aa: CASSQGHRYNEQFF
abundance: medium-sized; v_gene: TRBV12-3/TRBV12-4; j_gene: TRBJ2-5; CDR3aa: CASSEQGETQYF
abundance: many; v_gene: TRBV11-1; j_gene: TRBJ2-2; CDR3aa: CASSSGINTGELFF
abundance: many; v_gene: TRBV3-1; j_gene: TRBJ2-3; CDR3aa: CASSQVTGVVPDTQYF
abundance: many; v_gene: TRBV29-1; j_gene: TRBJ2-7; CDR3aa: CSVDVLAGGMYEQYF
abundance: many; v_gene: TRBV2; j_gene: TRBJ2-2; CDR3aa: CASSVRPAGSGELFF
abundance: medium-sized; v_gene: TRBV20-1; j_gene: TRBJ2-7; CDR3aa: CSASDVMTSPYEQYF